The 16 T cell receptor beta chains listed next were all sequenced from one sample in a study of blood T cell repertoires in COVID-19. Clones were sequenced by immunoSEQ multiplex PCR, and TCRdb holds only the in-frame ones, with some missing. The table has about 170,000 clones, about 83% seen once. Source material: peripheral blood. The receptors shown here come from a woman aged 70-85 years who had recovered from COVID-19.

The DNA of the CDR3 is TGCGCCAGCAGCTCCGAAACTAGCGGGAGGTTAAACGAGCAGTACTTC. This encodes CASSSETSGRLNEQYF. This chain joins TRBV5-1 and TRBJ2-7; 12 nucleotides agree with TRBD2. The CDR3 spans 16 residues. With V trimmed by 3 bases and J by 5 bases, 9 bases remained unmatched. CDR1 SGHRS and CDR2 YFSETQ come from the germline V gene.

The V gene is TRBV5-1, the J gene TRBJ2-1; possible D gene TRBD2, 6 bases. CDR1 SGHRS and CDR2 YFSETQ come from the germline V gene. This CDR3 has 15 residues. Trimming cost V 2 bases and J 6 bases, with 15 bases left between them. CDR3: CASSFGLATGNEQFF. In DNA form, the CDR3 reads TGCGCCAGCAGCTTCGGGCTAGCGACGGGCAATGAGCAGTTCTTC. Full variable domain (outside the CDR3, taken from reference TRBV5-1 and TRBJ2-1): KAGVTQTPRYLIKTRGQQVTLSCSPISGHRSVSWYQQTPGQGLQFLFEYFSETQRNKGNFPGRFSGRQFSNSRSEMNVSTLELGDSALYLCASSFGLATGNEQFFGPGTRLTVL.

This clone was seen a single time. The CDR3 DNA follows: TGTGCCAGCAGCTTGGGCCCCCCTACTCGCGAGCAGTACTTC. This translates into CASSLGPPTREQYF. This rearrangement joins TRBV7-3 to TRBJ2-7; no clear D gene. Per germline, CDR1 SGHTA and CDR2 FQGTGA. There are 14 residues in the CDR3. V lost 3 bases to trimming and J lost 6 bases, with 15 bases between them.

V usage is TRBV2 and J usage is TRBJ1-3; the match to TRBD1 covers 7 bases. The CDR3 is 15 residues long. Germline values: CDR1 SNHLY, CDR2 FYNNEI. Unmatched junction bases numbered 5, after V lost 6 bases and J lost 0 bases. The CDR3 DNA sequence: TGTGCCAGCAGGGCTGACAGGGTCTCTGGAAACACCATATATTTT. Its protein product is CASRADRVSGNTIYF.

V is TRBV25-1 and J is TRBJ2-1, with a possible D match to TRBD2 (5 bases). The CDR3 runs to 16 residues. Trimming took off 5 bases at V and 0 bases at J, with 14 bases between the two ends. Germline assignment: CDR1 MGHDK and CDR2 SYGVNS. As DNA, the CDR3 is TGTGCCAGCAGTCCCCCGGGGATAAGCTCCTACAATGAGCAGTTCTTC. It yields the protein CASSPPGISSYNEQFF.

This chain links TRBV7-3 with TRBJ2-7, with 8 bases matching TRBD2. The CDR3 is made up of 13 amino acids. The junction had 7 bases not matched to a gene; V was cut back by 5 bases and J by 7 bases. Germline V gives CDR1 SGHTA, CDR2 FQGTGA. The CDR3 DNA reads as TGTGCCAGCAGCCCAACCGGCGGGGGGGAGCAGTACTTC. Its translation is CASSPTGGGEQYF.

This clone was picked up a small number of times. J is TRBJ2-1 and V is TRBV5-5, with D unclear. The CDR3 spans 17 residues. Germline V gene data show CDR1 as SGHKS and CDR2 as YYEKEE (reference sequence). Trimming pared 3 bases from V and 0 bases from J, leaving 16 bases between. CDR3 region: CASSYPKTLNSYNEQFF. CDR3 in DNA: TGTGCCAGCAGCTACCCCAAAACCCTAAACTCCTACAATGAGCAGTTCTTC.

The chain joins TRBV28 to TRBJ1-2; a weak D match, TRBD1 (6 bases). The V and J ends lost 2 bases and 1 base respectively, with 11 bases between them. The CDR3 consists of 15 residues. Per the germline V gene, CDR1 is MDHEN and CDR2 is SYDVKM. The CDR3 region is CASSLAGDINYGYTF. CDR3 sequence (DNA): TGTGCCAGCAGTTTAGCGGGGGACATTAACTATGGCTACACCTTC.

The chain combines TRBV3-1 (or the pseudogene TRBV3-2) with TRBJ2-3; 12 bases align to TRBD2. With 3 bases clipped from V and 0 bases from J, the junction kept 7 bases outside the gene matches. CDR3 length equals 18 residues. Germline assignment: CDR1 LGHDT and CDR2 YNNKEL (reference sequence). The CDR3 reads CASSQARTSGVSTDTQYF. For the CDR3, the DNA is TGTGCCAGCAGCCAGGCCCGGACTAGCGGGGTGAGCACAGATACGCAGTATTTT.

The V call is TRBV27, the J call TRBJ2-7; 10 bases agree with TRBD2. The CDR3 length is 16 residues. Germline V CDR1 and CDR2: MNHEY, SMNVEV (reference sequence). The ends lost 3 bases at V and 7 bases at J; junction bases unmatched: 12. This CDR3 is CASSLVARRLAGEQYF. CDR3 bases: TGTGCCAGCAGTTTGGTCGCCCGTAGACTAGCGGGTGAGCAGTACTTC.

The chain joins TRBV25-1 to TRBJ1-2, with 7 positions matching TRBD1. Germline assignment: CDR1 MGHDK and CDR2 SYGVNS. After removal of 1 base from V and 2 bases from J, the junction contained 4 bases not matched to a gene. The CDR3 length is 15 residues. The CDR3 coding sequence is TGTGCCAGCAGTGAATTTGGGGGACAGAACTATGGCTACACCTTC. Its protein is CASSEFGGQNYGYTF.

The chain recombines TRBV19 with TRBJ1-3; D is possibly TRBD1 (6 bases). This CDR3 spans 17 amino acids. Trimming left V 4 bases short and J 0 bases short, with 16 bases between. The germline V gene encodes CDR1 LNHDA and CDR2 SQIVND (reference sequence). The CDR3 nucleotides are TGTGCCAGTAGTAAGGTGGCGGGCAGGGGCTCTGGAAACACCATATATTTT. Its protein product is CASSKVAGRGSGNTIYF.

The chain is built from TRBV6-5 and TRBJ1-5; no clear D. This CDR3 has 12 amino acids. CDR1 MNHEY and CDR2 SVGAGI come from the germline V gene. Trimming left V 6 bases short and J 7 bases short, with 10 bases between. CDR3 loop: CASSETPQPQHF. DNA for the CDR3: TGTGCCAGCAGCGAGACACCACAGCCCCAGCATTTT.

On this clone itself: At the DNA level, this CDR3 is encoded by other sequences in the same sample as well. The V gene is TRBV19, the J gene TRBJ1-5, with TRBD1 matching over 7 bases. J gave up 5 bases and V 5 bases, and 3 bases lay outside the gene matches. CDR1 is LNHDA and CDR2 is SQIVND in the germline V gene (reference sequence). CDR3 length: 13 residues. CDR3 in DNA: TGTGCCAGTAGTGCCAGGGGGGATCAGCCCCAGCATTTT. Encoded protein: CASSARGDQPQHF.

The chain combines TRBV5-4 with TRBJ2-5; the match to TRBD1 covers 9 bases. Germline CDR1 and CDR2: SGHNT and YYREEE (reference sequence). This CDR3 has 16 amino acids. Germline trimming cut 5 bases from V and 3 bases from J; bases unmatched to any gene: 11. In DNA, the CDR3 is TGTGCCAGCAGACGTACCGGGACAGGGTTTGAAGAGACCCAGTACTTC. This gives the protein CASRRTGTGFEETQYF.

The chain has TRBV5-1 and TRBJ1-5, with D maybe TRBD1 (6 bases). Germline V lookup: CDR1 SGHRS, CDR2 YFSETQ. Trimming stripped 0 bases from V and 6 bases from J, with 16 bases between. The CDR3 has 16 residues. The CDR3 nucleotides are TGCGCCAGCAGCTTGGGGGCGGGGGGCGCGGGTCAGCCCCAGCATTTT. Translating gives CASSLGAGGAGQPQHF.